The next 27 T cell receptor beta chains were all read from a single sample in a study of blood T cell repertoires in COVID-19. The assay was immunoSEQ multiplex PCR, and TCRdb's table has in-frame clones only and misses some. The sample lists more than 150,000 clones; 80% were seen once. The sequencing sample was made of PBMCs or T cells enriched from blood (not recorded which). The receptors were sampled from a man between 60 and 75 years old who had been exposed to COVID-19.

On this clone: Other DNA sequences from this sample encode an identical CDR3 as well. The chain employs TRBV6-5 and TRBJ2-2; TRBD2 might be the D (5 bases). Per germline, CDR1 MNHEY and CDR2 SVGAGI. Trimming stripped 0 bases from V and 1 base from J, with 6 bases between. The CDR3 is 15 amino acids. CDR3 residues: CASSYSAGNTGELFF. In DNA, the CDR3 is TGTGCCAGCAGTTACTCGGCGGGGAACACCGGGGAGCTGTTTTTT.

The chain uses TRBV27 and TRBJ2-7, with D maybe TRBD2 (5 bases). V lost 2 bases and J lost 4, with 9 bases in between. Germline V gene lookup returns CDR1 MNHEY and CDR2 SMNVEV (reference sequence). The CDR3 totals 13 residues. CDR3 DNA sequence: TGTGCCAGCAGTTTACCCGGACTTTACGAGCAGTACTTC. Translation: CASSLPGLYEQYF.

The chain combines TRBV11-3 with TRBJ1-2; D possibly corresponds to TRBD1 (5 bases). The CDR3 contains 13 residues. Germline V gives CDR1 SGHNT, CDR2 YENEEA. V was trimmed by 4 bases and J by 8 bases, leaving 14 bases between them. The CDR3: CASSSTGTGGYTF. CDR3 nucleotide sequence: TGTGCCAGCAGCTCTACCGGGACTGGAGGCTACACCTTC.

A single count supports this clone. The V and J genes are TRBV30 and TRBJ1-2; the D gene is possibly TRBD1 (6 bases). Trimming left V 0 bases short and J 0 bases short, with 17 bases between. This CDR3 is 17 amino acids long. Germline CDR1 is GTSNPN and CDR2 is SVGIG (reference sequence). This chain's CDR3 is CAWSVLGRGVTNYGYTF. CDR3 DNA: TGTGCCTGGAGTGTACTAGGCAGGGGCGTCACTAACTATGGCTACACCTTC.

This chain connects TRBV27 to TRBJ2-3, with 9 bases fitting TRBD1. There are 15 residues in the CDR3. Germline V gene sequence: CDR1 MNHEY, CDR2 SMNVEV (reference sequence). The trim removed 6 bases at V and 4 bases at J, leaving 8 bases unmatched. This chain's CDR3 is CASSPGTGLPDTQYF. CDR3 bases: TGTGCCAGCAGCCCCGGGACAGGGCTTCCAGATACGCAGTATTTT.

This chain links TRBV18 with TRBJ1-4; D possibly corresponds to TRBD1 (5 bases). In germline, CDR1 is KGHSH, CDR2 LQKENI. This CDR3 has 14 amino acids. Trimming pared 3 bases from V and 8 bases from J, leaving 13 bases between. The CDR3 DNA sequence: TGTGCCAGCTCACCGCGACAGCTTGGGGAAAAACTGTTTTTT. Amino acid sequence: CASSPRQLGEKLFF.

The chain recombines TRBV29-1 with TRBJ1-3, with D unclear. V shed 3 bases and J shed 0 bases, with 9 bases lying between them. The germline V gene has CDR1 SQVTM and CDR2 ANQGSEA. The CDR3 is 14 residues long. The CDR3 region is CSVDPRISGNTIYF. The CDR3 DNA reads TGCAGCGTTGACCCGAGAATCTCTGGAAACACCATATATTTT. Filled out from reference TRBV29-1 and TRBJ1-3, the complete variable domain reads SAVISQKPSRDICQRGTSLTIQCQVDSQVTMMFWYRQQPGQSLTLIATANQGSEATYESGFVIDKFPISRPNLTFSTLTVSNMSPEDSSIYLCSVDPRISGNTIYFGEGSWLTVV.

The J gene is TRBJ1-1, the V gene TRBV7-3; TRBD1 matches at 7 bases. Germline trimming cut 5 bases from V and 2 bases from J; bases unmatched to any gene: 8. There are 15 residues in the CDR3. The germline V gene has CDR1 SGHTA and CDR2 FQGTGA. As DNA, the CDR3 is TGTGCCAGCAGCCGCGATCCAGGGGGTAACACTGAAGCTTTCTTT. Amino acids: CASSRDPGGNTEAFF.

The CDR3 is CAWSVLSGSMNEQFF. The DNA for the CDR3 is TGTGCCTGGAGTGTACTTAGCGGGAGCATGAATGAGCAGTTCTTC. The chain is built from TRBV30 and TRBJ2-1; 9 positions match TRBD2. This CDR3 comprises 15 residues. J was trimmed by 7 bases and V by 0 bases; bases with no gene match: 7. The germline gives CDR1 GTSNPN, CDR2 SVGIG (reference sequence). Filled out from reference TRBV30 and TRBJ2-1, the complete variable domain reads SQTIHQWPATLVQPVGSPLSLECTVEGTSNPNLYWYRQAAGRGLQLLFYSVGIGQISSEVPQNLSASRPQDRQFILSSKKLLLSDSGFYLCAWSVLSGSMNEQFFGPGTRLTVL.

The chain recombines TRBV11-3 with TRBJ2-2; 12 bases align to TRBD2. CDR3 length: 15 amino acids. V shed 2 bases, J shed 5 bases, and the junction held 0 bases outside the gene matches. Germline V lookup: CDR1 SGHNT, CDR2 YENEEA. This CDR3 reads CASSLLAGGTGELFF. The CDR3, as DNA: TGTGCCAGCAGCTTACTAGCGGGAGGGACCGGGGAGCTGTTTTTT.

The CDR3 here is CASSSWIRGRDSPLHF. The CDR3 coding sequence is TGTGCCAGCAGCTCGTGGATCAGGGGTCGGGATTCACCCCTCCACTTT. The V gene is TRBV5-6, the J gene TRBJ1-6; TRBD1 might be the D (6 bases). There are 16 residues in the CDR3. The V end lost 3 bases, the J end lost 8 bases, and 18 bases lay between the germline ends. Germline loops: CDR1 SGHDT, CDR2 YYEEEE.

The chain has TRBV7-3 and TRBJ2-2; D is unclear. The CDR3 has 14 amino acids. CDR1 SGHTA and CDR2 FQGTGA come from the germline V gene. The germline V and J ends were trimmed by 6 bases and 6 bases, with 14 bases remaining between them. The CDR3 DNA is TGTGCCAGCAGTGAGATCGCGAGCGCCGGGGAGCTGTTTTTT. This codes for CASSEIASAGELFF. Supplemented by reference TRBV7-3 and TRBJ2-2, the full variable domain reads GAGVSQTPSNKVTEKGKYVELRCDPISGHTALYWYRQSLGQGPEFLIYFQGTGAADDSGLPNDRFFAVRPEGSVSTLKIQRTERGDSAVYLCASSEIASAGELFFGEGSRLTVL.

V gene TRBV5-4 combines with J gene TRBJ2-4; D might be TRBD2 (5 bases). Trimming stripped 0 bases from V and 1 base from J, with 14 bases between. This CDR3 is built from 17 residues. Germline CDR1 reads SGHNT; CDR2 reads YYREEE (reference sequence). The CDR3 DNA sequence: TGTGCCAGCAGCTTGGTAACTCACGGAGGTGCCAAAAACATTCAGTACTTC. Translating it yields CASSLVTHGGAKNIQYF.

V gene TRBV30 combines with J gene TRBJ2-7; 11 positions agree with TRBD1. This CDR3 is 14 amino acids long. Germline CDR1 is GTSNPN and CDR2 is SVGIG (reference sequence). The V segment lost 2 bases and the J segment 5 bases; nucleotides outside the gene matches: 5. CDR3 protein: CAWSTGQGDHEQYF. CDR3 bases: TGTGCCTGGAGTACGGGACAGGGGGACCACGAGCAGTACTTC.

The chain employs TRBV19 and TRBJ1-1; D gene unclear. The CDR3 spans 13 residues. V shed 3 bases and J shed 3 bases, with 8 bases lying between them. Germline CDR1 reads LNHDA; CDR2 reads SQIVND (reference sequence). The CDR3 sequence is CASSISVDTEAFF. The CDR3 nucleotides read TGTGCCAGTAGTATTTCGGTGGACACTGAAGCTTTCTTT.

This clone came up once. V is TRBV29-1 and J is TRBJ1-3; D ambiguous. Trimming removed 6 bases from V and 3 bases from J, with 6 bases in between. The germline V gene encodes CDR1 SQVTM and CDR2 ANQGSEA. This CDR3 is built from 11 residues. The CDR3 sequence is CSVLLGNTIYF. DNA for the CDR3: TGCAGCGTGTTACTTGGAAACACCATATATTTT.

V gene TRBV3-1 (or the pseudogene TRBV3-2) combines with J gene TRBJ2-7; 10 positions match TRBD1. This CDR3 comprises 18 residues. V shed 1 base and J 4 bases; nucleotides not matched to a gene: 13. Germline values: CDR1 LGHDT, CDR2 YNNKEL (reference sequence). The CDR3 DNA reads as TGTGCCAGCAGCCAAGCGCCCCTCCGGGACAGGGGAGTTTACGAGCAGTACTTC. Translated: CASSQAPLRDRGVYEQYF.

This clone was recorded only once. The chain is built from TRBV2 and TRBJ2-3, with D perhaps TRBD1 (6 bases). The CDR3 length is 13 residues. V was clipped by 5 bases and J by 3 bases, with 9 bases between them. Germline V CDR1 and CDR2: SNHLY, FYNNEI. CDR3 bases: TGTGCCAGCAGTCCAGGGGCGACAGATACGCAGTATTTT. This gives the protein CASSPGATDTQYF. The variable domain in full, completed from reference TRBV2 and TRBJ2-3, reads EPEVTQTPSHQVTQMGQEVILRCVPISNHLYFYWYRQILGQKVEFLVSFYNNEISEKSEIFDDQFSVERPDGSNFTLKIRSTKLEDSAMYFCASSPGATDTQYFGPGTRLTVL.

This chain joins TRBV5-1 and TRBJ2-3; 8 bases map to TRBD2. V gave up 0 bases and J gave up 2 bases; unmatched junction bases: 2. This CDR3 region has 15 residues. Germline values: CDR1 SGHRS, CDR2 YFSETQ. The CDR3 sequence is CASSLVGRATDTQYF. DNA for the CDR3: TGCGCCAGCAGCTTGGTCGGGAGGGCCACAGATACGCAGTATTTT.

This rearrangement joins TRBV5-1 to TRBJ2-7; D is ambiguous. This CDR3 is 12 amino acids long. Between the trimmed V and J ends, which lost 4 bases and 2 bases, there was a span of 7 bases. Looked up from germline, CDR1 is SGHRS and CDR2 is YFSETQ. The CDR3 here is CASSLFPYEQYF. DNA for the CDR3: TGCGCCAGCAGCCTATTCCCCTACGAGCAGTACTTC.

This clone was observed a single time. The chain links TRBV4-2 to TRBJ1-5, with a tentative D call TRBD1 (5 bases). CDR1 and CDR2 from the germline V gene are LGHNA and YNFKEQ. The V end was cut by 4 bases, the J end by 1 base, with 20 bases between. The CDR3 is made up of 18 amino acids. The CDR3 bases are TGTGCCAGCAGCCGAGACCATTCGGCTACAGGAAGCAATCAGCCCCAGCATTTT. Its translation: CASSRDHSATGSNQPQHF.

This CDR3 is CASSFGQLYEQYF. In DNA form, the CDR3 reads TGCGCCAGCAGCTTCGGACAGTTGTACGAGCAGTACTTC. V is TRBV5-1 and J is TRBJ2-7; weak D call: TRBD1 (6 bases). Trimming removed 2 bases at V and 4 bases at J, with 10 bases between. The CDR3 length is 13 residues. Germline V gene lookup returns CDR1 SGHRS and CDR2 YFSETQ.

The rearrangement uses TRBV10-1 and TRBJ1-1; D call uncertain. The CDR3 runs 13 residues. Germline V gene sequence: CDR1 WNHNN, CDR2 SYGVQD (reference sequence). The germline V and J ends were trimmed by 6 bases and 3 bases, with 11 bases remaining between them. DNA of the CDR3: TGCGCCAGCAGGTCTGGGCCCGACACTGAAGCTTTCTTT. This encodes CASRSGPDTEAFF.

The CDR3 DNA reads as TGTGCCAGCAGCTTGGGCTTCACTCTAGCGGGAGGGCTTGATACGCAGTATTTT. This sequence encodes CASSLGFTLAGGLDTQYF. This rearrangement joins TRBV5-4 to TRBJ2-3, with 12 positions matching TRBD2. This CDR3 spans 18 amino acids. CDR1 is SGHNT and CDR2 is YYREEE in the germline V gene (reference sequence). J was trimmed by 6 bases and V by 0 bases; bases with no gene match: 11.

Written as DNA, the CDR3 is TGTGCCTGGAGTTCGGGGGACAATTCACCCCTCCACTTT. Protein: CAWSSGDNSPLHF. The V gene is TRBV30, the J gene TRBJ1-6; tentatively, D is TRBD1 (5 bases). The CDR3 length is 13 residues. V was shortened by 2 bases and J by 7 bases, with 9 bases between the two germline ends. Germline CDR1 and CDR2: GTSNPN and SVGIG (reference sequence).

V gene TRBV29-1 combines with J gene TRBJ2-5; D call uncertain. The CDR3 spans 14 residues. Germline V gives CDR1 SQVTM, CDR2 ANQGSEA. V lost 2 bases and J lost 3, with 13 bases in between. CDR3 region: CSVESRVVEETQYF. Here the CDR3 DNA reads TGCAGCGTTGAAAGCCGGGTCGTAGAAGAGACCCAGTACTTC.

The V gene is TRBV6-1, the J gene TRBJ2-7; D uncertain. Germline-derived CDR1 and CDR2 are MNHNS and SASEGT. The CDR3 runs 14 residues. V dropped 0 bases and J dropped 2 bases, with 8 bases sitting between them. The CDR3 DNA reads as TGTGCCAGCAGTGAAGCAGTGGCAGCCTACGAGCAGTACTTC. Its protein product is CASSEAVAAYEQYF.